This entry describes one T cell receptor beta chain. Its antigen is as yet unknown. The authors reverse transcribed about 0.5 to 1 ug RNA with random hexamers. With immunoSEQ multiplex PCR, TCR beta CDR3 was amplified across 54 Vbeta and 13 Jbeta. TCRdb re-analysed the immunoSEQ multiplex PCR reads in MiXCR, keeping a single row per CDR3 protein. The table has approximately 130,000 distinct CDR3 sequences, about 90% seen once. V lost 5 bases and J 4 bases, leaving 20 bases between the germline ends. Germline V gives CDR1 MNHEY, CDR2 SMNVEV (reference sequence). The CDR3 covers 16 residues. High-throughput TCR beta sequencing covered peripheral CD8+ and CD4+ T cells. The multiple sclerosis controls comprised treatment-naive patients whose relapsing-remitting disease was stable or active. This entry belongs to a study of CD8 T cells in Susac syndrome. Whole-study results and caveats: By the study's own acknowledgment, its TCR sequencing and HLA analysis included relatively few individuals.

The specimen sequenced was CD8+ T cells from PBMCs. This TCR derives from a human donor with multiple sclerosis. The chain employs TRBV27 and TRBJ1-1; a possible D gene is TRBD1 (5 bases). CDR3 protein: CASSPGTVGDATEAFF. CDR3 DNA sequence: TGTGCCAGCAGTCCTGGGACTGTGGGGGATGCCACTGAAGCTTTCTTT.